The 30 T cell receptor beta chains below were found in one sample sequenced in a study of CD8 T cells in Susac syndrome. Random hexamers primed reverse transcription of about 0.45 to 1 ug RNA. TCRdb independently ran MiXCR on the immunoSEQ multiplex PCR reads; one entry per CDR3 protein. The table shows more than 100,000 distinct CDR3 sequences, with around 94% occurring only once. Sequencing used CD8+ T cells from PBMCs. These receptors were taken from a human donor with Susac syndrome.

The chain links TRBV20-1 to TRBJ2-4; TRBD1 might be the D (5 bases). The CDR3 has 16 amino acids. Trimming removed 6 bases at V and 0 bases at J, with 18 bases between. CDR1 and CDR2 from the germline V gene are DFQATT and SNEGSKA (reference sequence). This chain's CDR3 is CSAETVDSLAKNIQYF. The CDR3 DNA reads TGCAGTGCCGAGACAGTCGACTCTTTAGCCAAAAACATTCAGTACTTC.

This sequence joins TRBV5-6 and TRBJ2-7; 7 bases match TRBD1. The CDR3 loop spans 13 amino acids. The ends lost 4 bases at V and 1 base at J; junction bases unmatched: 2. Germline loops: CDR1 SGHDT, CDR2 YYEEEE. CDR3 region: CASSAQGSYEQYF. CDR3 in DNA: TGTGCCAGCAGCGCACAGGGGTCCTACGAGCAGTACTTC.

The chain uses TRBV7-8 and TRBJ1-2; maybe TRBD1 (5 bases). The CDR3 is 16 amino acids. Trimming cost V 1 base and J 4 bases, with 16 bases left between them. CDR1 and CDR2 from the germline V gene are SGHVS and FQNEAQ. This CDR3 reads CASSLGSGGEAYGYTF. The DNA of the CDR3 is TGTGCCAGCAGCTTAGGATCTGGAGGGGAGGCCTATGGCTACACCTTC.

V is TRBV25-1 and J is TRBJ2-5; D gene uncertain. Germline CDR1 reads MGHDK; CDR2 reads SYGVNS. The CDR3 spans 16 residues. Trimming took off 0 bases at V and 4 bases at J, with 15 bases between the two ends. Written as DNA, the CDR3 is TGTGCCAGCAGTGAATATGGCCAGCCCAGGTCAGAGACCCAGTACTTC. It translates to CASSEYGQPRSETQYF.

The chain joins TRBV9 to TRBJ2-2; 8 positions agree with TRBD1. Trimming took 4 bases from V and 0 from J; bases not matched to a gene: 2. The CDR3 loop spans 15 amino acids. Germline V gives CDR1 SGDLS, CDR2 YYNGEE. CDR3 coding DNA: TGTGCCAGCAGCCCAGGGGGCTCGAACACCGGGGAGCTGTTTTTT. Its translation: CASSPGGSNTGELFF.

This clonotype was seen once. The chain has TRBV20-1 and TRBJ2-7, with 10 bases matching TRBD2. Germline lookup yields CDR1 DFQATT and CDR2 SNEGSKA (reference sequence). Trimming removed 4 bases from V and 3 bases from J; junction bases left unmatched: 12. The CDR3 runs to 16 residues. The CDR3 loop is CSATSPGTSEGYEQYF. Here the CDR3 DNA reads TGCAGTGCTACTTCCCCCGGGACTAGCGAGGGCTACGAGCAGTACTTC.

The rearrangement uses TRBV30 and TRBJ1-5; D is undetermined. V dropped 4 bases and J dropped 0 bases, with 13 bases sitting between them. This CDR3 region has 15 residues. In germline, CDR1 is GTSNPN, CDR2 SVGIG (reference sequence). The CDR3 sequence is CAWTLGASSNQPQHF. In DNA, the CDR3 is TGTGCCTGGACTTTGGGTGCTAGTAGCAATCAGCCCCAGCATTTT.

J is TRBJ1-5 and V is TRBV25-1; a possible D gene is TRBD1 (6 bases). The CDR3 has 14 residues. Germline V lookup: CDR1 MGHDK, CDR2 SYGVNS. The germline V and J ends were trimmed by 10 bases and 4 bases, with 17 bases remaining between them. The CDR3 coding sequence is TGTGCCACCAGAAGTGAAGGGGGGAATCAGCCCCAGCATTTT. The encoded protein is CATRSEGGNQPQHF.

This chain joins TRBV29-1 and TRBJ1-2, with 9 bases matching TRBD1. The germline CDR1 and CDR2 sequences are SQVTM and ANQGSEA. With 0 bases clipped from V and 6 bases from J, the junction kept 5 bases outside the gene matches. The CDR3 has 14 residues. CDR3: CSVEDPGQGDGYTF. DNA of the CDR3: TGCAGCGTTGAAGACCCGGGACAGGGAGATGGCTACACCTTC.

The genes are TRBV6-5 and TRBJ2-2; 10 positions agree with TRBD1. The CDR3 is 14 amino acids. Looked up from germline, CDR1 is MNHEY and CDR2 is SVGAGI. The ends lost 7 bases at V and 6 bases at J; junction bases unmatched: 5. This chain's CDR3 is CASISGTGAGELFF. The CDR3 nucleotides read TGTGCCAGCATTAGTGGGACAGGGGCCGGGGAGCTGTTTTTT.

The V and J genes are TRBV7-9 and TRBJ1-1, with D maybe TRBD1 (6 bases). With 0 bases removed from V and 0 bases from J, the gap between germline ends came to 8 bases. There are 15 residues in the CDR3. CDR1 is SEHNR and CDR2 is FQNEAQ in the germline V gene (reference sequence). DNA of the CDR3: TGTGCCAGCAGCTTAGCGAGGGGGGTGAACACTGAAGCTTTCTTT. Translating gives CASSLARGVNTEAFF.

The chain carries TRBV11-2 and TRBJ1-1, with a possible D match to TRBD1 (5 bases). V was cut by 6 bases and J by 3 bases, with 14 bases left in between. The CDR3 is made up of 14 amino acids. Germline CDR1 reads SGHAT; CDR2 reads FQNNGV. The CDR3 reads CASRKGLSYTEAFF. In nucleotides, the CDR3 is TGTGCCAGCAGAAAGGGACTGAGCTACACTGAAGCTTTCTTT.

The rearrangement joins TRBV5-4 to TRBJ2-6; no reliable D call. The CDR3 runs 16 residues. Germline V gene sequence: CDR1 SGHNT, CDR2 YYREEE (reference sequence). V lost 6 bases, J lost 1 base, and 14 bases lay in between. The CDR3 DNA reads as TGTGCCAGCAACATCGCGGTGGATTCTGGGGCCAACGTCCTGACTTTC. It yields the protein CASNIAVDSGANVLTF.

Here the CDR3 DNA reads TGTGCCAGCAGTGAAAGGTCACTTAGTGAGCAGTACTTC. Translating gives CASSERSLSEQYF. The V gene is TRBV6-1, the J gene TRBJ2-7; D is ambiguous. The CDR3 contains 13 residues. V was pared by 2 bases and J by 7 bases, with 12 bases between. Germline assignment: CDR1 MNHNS and CDR2 SASEGT.

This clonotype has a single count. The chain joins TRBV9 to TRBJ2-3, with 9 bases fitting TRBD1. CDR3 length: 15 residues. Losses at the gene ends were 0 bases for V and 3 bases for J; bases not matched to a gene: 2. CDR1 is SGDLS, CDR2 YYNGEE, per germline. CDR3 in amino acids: CASSVVTGGTDTQYF. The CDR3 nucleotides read TGTGCCAGCAGCGTAGTGACAGGGGGAACAGATACGCAGTATTTT.

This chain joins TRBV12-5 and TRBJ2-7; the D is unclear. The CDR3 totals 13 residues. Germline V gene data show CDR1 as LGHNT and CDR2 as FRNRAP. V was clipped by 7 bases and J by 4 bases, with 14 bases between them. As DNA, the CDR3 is TGTGCTAGTGTTGGGGTCGCCGGTTACGAGCAGTACTTC. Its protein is CASVGVAGYEQYF.

In nucleotides, the CDR3 is TGTGCCAGCAGCGTAGATCGGTCCAACTACGAGCAGTACTTC. This sequence encodes CASSVDRSNYEQYF. This chain uses TRBV9 with TRBJ2-7; no reliable D call. This CDR3 is built from 14 residues. Germline CDR1 is SGDLS and CDR2 is YYNGEE. Trimming removed 0 bases from V and 3 bases from J, with 10 bases in between.

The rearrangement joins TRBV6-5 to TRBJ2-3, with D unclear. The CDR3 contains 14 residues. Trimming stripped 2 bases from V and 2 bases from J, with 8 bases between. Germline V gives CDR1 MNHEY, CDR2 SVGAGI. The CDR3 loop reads CASSYKGITDTQYF. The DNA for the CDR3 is TGTGCCAGCAGTTACAAAGGGATCACAGATACGCAGTATTTT.

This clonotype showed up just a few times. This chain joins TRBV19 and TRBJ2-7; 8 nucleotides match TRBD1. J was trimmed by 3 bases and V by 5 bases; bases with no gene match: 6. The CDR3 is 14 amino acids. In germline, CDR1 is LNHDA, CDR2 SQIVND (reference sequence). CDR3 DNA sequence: TGTGCCAGTAGTTCCGGGACAGGACTCTACGAGCAGTACTTC. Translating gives CASSSGTGLYEQYF.

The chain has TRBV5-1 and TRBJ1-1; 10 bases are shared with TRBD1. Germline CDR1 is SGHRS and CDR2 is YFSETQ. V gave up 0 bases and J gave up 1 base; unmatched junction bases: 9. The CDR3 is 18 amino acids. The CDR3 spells CASSLGRDRGEANTEAFF. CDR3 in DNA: TGCGCCAGCAGCTTGGGCCGGGACAGGGGAGAGGCGAACACTGAAGCTTTCTTT.

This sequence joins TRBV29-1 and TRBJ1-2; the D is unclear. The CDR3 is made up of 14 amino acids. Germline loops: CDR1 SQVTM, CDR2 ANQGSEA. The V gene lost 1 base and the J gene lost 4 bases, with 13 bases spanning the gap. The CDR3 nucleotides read TGCAGCGTTGAAGGAGTTGTAGCAGGCTATGGCTACACCTTC. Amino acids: CSVEGVVAGYGYTF.

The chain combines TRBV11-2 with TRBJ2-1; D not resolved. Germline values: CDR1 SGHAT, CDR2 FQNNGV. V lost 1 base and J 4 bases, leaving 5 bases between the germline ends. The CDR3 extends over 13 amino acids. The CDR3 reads CASSLGQYNEQFF. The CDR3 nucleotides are TGTGCCAGCAGCTTAGGCCAGTACAATGAGCAGTTCTTC.

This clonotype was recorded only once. The CDR3 DNA reads TGTGCCAGCAGCTTAAGGGACTTTGGGAACACTGAAGCTTTCTTT. Its translation is CASSLRDFGNTEAFF. J is TRBJ1-1 and V is TRBV13, with D possibly being TRBD1 (5 bases). Germline V gene sequence: CDR1 PRHDT, CDR2 FYEKMQ (reference sequence). The CDR3 has 15 residues. Trimming took off 2 bases at V and 1 base at J, with 11 bases between the two ends.

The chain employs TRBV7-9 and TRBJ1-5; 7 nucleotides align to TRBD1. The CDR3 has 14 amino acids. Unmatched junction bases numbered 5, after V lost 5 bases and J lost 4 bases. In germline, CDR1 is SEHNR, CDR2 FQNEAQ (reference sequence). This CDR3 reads CASSPQGGNQPQHF. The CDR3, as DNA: TGTGCCAGCAGCCCGCAGGGGGGGAATCAGCCCCAGCATTTT.

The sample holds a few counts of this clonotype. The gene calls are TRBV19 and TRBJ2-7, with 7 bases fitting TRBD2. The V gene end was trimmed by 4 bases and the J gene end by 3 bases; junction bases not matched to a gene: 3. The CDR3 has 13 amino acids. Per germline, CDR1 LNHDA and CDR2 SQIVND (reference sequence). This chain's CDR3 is CASSRGLFYEQYF. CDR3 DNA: TGTGCCAGTAGTAGGGGACTATTCTACGAGCAGTACTTC.

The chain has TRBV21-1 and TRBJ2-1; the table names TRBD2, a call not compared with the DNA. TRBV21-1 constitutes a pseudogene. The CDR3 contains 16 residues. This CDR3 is CASSKLSGGTYNEQFF. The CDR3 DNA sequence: TGTGCCAGCAGCAAACTGAGCGGGGGGACCTACAATGAGCAGTTCTTC.

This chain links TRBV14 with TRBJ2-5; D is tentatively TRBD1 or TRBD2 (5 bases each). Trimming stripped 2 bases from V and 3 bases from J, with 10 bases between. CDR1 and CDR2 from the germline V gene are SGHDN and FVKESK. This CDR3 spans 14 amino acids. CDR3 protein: CASSQYWDEETQYF. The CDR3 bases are TGTGCCAGCAGCCAATATTGGGACGAAGAGACCCAGTACTTC.

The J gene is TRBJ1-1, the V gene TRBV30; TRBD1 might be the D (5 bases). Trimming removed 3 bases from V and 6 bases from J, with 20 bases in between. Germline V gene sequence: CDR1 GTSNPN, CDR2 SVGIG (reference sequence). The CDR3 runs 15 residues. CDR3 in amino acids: CAWRIKGTSGPEAFF. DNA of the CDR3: TGTGCCTGGAGAATTAAAGGGACCTCAGGACCTGAAGCTTTCTTT.

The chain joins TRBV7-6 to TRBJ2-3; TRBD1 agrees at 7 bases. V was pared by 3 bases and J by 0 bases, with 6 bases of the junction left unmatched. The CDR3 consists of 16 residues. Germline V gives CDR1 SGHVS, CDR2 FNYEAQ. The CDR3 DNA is TGTGCCAGCAGCTTCCCGGACAGGTTTAGCACAGATACGCAGTATTTT. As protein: CASSFPDRFSTDTQYF.

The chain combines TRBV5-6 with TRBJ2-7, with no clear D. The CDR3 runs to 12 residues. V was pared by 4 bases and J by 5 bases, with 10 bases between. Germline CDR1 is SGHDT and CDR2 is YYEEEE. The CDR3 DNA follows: TGTGCCAGCAGCGACGGTAGACACGAGCAGTACTTC. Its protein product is CASSDGRHEQYF. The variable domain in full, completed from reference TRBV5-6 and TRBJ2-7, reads DAGVTQSPTHLIKTRGQQVTLRCSPKSGHDTVSWYQQALGQGPQFIFQYYEEEERQRGNFPDRFSGHQFPNYSSELNVNALLLGDSALYLCASSDGRHEQYFGPGTRLTVT.